These 19 T cell receptor beta chains were sequenced from one sample in a study of cytomegalovirus exposure and HLA in healthy donors. This PCR relied on a set of 60 Vbeta primers and 13 Jbeta primers. Profiling relied on immunoSEQ multiplex PCR, and the TCRdb table lists in-frame clones only, not all of them. The sample contains over 75,000 clones, about 67% of which appear only once. The specimen sequenced was PBMCs. Source of these receptors: a man in his thirties or forties in good health and CMV-seronegative.

This clone was detected a few times. V and J are TRBV7-9 and TRBJ1-1; the match to TRBD1 covers 8 bases. CDR1 and CDR2 (germline): SEHNR, FQNEAQ (reference sequence). After removal of 1 base from V and 5 bases from J, the junction contained 6 bases not matched to a gene. The CDR3 sequence is 15 residues long. CDR3 sequence: CASSLVGTGLTEAFF. As DNA, the CDR3 is TGTGCCAGCAGCTTAGTTGGGACAGGTCTAACTGAAGCTTTCTTT.

V usage is TRBV28 and J usage is TRBJ2-5, with 7 bases aligning to TRBD1. Germline CDR1 and CDR2: MDHEN and SYDVKM. Losses at the gene ends were 11 bases for V and 3 bases for J; bases not matched to a gene: 12. The CDR3 is 14 amino acids. The CDR3: CAGKHRDSEETQYF. CDR3 nucleotides: TGTGCCGGGAAGCACCGGGACAGCGAAGAGACCCAGTACTTC.

The V gene is TRBV10-3, the J gene TRBJ2-2; D is undetermined. V was clipped by 5 bases and J by 6 bases, with 13 bases between them. Germline V lookup: CDR1 ENHRY, CDR2 SYGVKD. The CDR3 is 14 residues long. CDR3 in amino acids: CAISPSREPGELFF. The CDR3 DNA is TGTGCCATCAGTCCGAGTCGAGAGCCCGGGGAGCTGTTTTTT.

This clone appeared once. The chain has TRBV7-2 and TRBJ1-3; 9 nucleotides match TRBD1. J gave up 5 bases and V 5 bases, and 10 bases lay outside the gene matches. The CDR3 runs 16 residues. Per the germline V gene, CDR1 is SGHTA and CDR2 is FQGNSA. In DNA, the CDR3 is TGTGCCAGCAGCGTACCGTCCGGGACAGGGCGAAACACCATATATTTT. Its protein is CASSVPSGTGRNTIYF.

V gene TRBV18 combines with J gene TRBJ2-7, with a weak D call TRBD2 (5 bases). Deletions cut 0 bases from V and 2 bases from J, with 14 bases between. The germline V gene has CDR1 KGHSH and CDR2 LQKENI. The CDR3 is 16 residues long. The CDR3 DNA follows: TGTGCCAGCTCACCACCGTCGGCAGGACTCACCTACGAGCAGTACTTC. Translation: CASSPPSAGLTYEQYF.

The rearrangement uses TRBV7-9 and TRBJ2-7; D uncertain. This CDR3 has 13 amino acids. V was shortened by 3 bases and J by 0 bases, with 6 bases between the two germline ends. CDR1 and CDR2 (germline): SEHNR, FQNEAQ (reference sequence). For the CDR3, the DNA is TGTGCCAGCAGCTTTGGCAGCTCCTACGAGCAGTACTTC. Encoded protein: CASSFGSSYEQYF.

J is TRBJ2-1 and V is TRBV28; TRBD1 matches at 7 bases. V gave up 3 bases and J gave up 3 bases; unmatched junction bases: 8. This CDR3 contains 16 residues. The germline V gene encodes CDR1 MDHEN and CDR2 SYDVKM. CDR3 sequence: CASSFSDRAYYNEQFF. CDR3 sequence (DNA): TGTGCCAGCAGTTTTTCCGACAGGGCCTACTACAATGAGCAGTTCTTC.

The genes are TRBV28 and TRBJ2-1, with D uncertain. Germline lookup yields CDR1 MDHEN and CDR2 SYDVKM. The CDR3 totals 9 residues. Trimming pared 8 bases from V and 9 bases from J, leaving 5 bases between. As DNA, the CDR3 is TGTGCCAGCGGGCGTGAGCAGTTCTTC. It translates to CASGREQFF.

In this sample, this clone turned up a few times. The chain recombines TRBV5-1 with TRBJ2-3, with 15 nucleotides matching TRBD2. The germline V gene encodes CDR1 SGHRS and CDR2 YFSETQ. The V segment lost 4 bases and the J segment 2 bases; nucleotides outside the gene matches: 5. The CDR3 runs to 17 residues. CDR3 DNA: TGCGCCAGCAGCGGGGGACTAGCGGGGGGATTCACAGATACGCAGTATTTT. This translates into CASSGGLAGGFTDTQYF. Together with reference TRBV5-1 and TRBJ2-3, the CDR3 gives the full variable domain: KAGVTQTPRYLIKTRGQQVTLSCSPISGHRSVSWYQQTPGQGLQFLFEYFSETQRNKGNFPGRFSGRQFSNSRSEMNVSTLELGDSALYLCASSGGLAGGFTDTQYFGPGTRLTVL.

This clone has just one count. V is TRBV19 and J is TRBJ1-1, with D possibly matching TRBD1 (6 bases). The CDR3 totals 13 residues. Germline V gene lookup returns CDR1 LNHDA and CDR2 SQIVND (reference sequence). V lost 5 bases and J lost 5, with 12 bases in between. CDR3 bases: TGTGCCAGTAGTTTACAGGGTGATACTGAAGCTTTCTTT. Its protein is CASSLQGDTEAFF.

The genes are TRBV7-2 and TRBJ2-1; 9 bases line up with TRBD1. The V and J ends lost 5 bases and 8 bases, in that order; junction bases with no gene match: 4. Per the germline V gene, CDR1 is SGHTA and CDR2 is FQGNSA. The CDR3 has 13 residues. The CDR3 loop is CASSQDRGDEQFF. The CDR3 bases are TGTGCCAGCAGCCAGGACAGGGGCGATGAGCAGTTCTTC.

On this clone: Other DNA sequences of this sample code for an identical CDR3. The DNA of the CDR3 is TGCGCCAGCAGCCTGGCACCGGTGGCGCTGGGCAACACCGGGGAGCTGTTTTTT. It yields the protein CASSLAPVALGNTGELFF. The chain employs TRBV5-1 and TRBJ2-2, with unresolved D. Between the trimmed V and J ends, which lost 4 bases and 2 bases, there was a span of 21 bases. Germline CDR1 reads SGHRS; CDR2 reads YFSETQ. The CDR3 sequence is 18 residues long. Complete variable domain (other parts from reference TRBV5-1 and TRBJ2-2): KAGVTQTPRYLIKTRGQQVTLSCSPISGHRSVSWYQQTPGQGLQFLFEYFSETQRNKGNFPGRFSGRQFSNSRSEMNVSTLELGDSALYLCASSLAPVALGNTGELFFGEGSRLTVL.

The genes are TRBV10-3 and TRBJ2-5, with TRBD1 identical over 12 bases. CDR1 is ENHRY, CDR2 SYGVKD, per germline. After removal of 5 bases from V and 5 bases from J, the junction contained 9 bases not matched to a gene. The CDR3 totals 16 residues. CDR3 DNA: TGTGCCATCAGTCCGGGACAGGGGGCGCCCGGGGAGACCCAGTACTTC. This codes for CAISPGQGAPGETQYF.

This chain links TRBV5-1 with TRBJ2-3; tentative D call: TRBD1 (5 bases). The CDR3 extends over 13 amino acids. Germline V CDR1 and CDR2: SGHRS, YFSETQ. The germline V and J ends were trimmed by 1 base and 5 bases, with 8 bases remaining between them. CDR3 sequence: CASSLSGKDTQYF. The DNA for the CDR3 is TGCGCCAGCAGCTTGTCAGGGAAAGATACGCAGTATTTT. Supplemented by reference TRBV5-1 and TRBJ2-3, the full variable domain reads KAGVTQTPRYLIKTRGQQVTLSCSPISGHRSVSWYQQTPGQGLQFLFEYFSETQRNKGNFPGRFSGRQFSNSRSEMNVSTLELGDSALYLCASSLSGKDTQYFGPGTRLTVL.

V is TRBV7-3 and J is TRBJ2-7; possibly TRBD2 for D (6 bases). CDR1 and CDR2 (germline): SGHTA, FQGTGA. CDR3 length: 16 amino acids. The V gene lost 1 base and the J gene lost 5 bases, with 18 bases spanning the gap. The CDR3 nucleotides are TGTGCCAGCAGCTTAAGCCGCGGGGTAGGGGATCACGAGCAGTACTTC. This encodes CASSLSRGVGDHEQYF. The full variable domain, rest sourced from reference TRBV7-3 and TRBJ2-7, is GAGVSQTPSNKVTEKGKYVELRCDPISGHTALYWYRQSLGQGPEFLIYFQGTGAADDSGLPNDRFFAVRPEGSVSTLKIQRTERGDSAVYLCASSLSRGVGDHEQYFGPGTRLTVT.

The CDR3 coding sequence is TGTGCCAGCAGTGAATGGGCCTTTCGGGTTGGGAGCGAAAAACTGTTTTTT. It codes for CASSEWAFRVGSEKLFF. The chain uses TRBV25-1 and TRBJ1-4; D is unresolved. The germline CDR1 and CDR2 sequences are MGHDK and SYGVNS. CDR3 length: 17 amino acids. V was trimmed by 1 base and J by 8 bases, leaving 20 bases between them.

The chain is built from TRBV27 and TRBJ1-1; D unclear. Germline values: CDR1 MNHEY, CDR2 SMNVEV (reference sequence). This CDR3 has 12 residues. V lost 5 bases and J lost 8, with 12 bases in between. The CDR3 nucleotides read TGTGCCAGCAGTGGCCGACACGGCGAAGCTTTCTTT. Translation: CASSGRHGEAFF.

The genes are TRBV18 and TRBJ1-4; no firm D call. Trimming stripped 6 bases from V and 3 bases from J, with 20 bases between. The CDR3 is 17 residues long. Germline V gene sequence: CDR1 KGHSH, CDR2 LQKENI. The CDR3 reads CASSRETPGLSNEKLFF. As DNA, the CDR3 is TGTGCCAGCTCGCGCGAAACCCCGGGATTATCTAATGAAAAACTGTTTTTT. The full variable domain, in which reference TRBV18 and TRBJ1-4 provide the parts outside the CDR3, is NAGVMQNPRHLVRRRGQEARLRCSPMKGHSHVYWYRQLPEEGLKFMVYLQKENIIDESGMPKERFSAEFPKEGPSILRIQQVVRGDSAAYFCASSRETPGLSNEKLFFGSGTQLSVL.

This clone was seen only a few times. This sequence joins TRBV27 and TRBJ1-2, with 7 bases that match TRBD1. V shed 7 bases and J 6 bases; nucleotides not matched to a gene: 8. CDR1 and CDR2 (germline): MNHEY, SMNVEV (reference sequence). CDR3 length equals 13 residues. The CDR3 DNA reads TGTGCCAGCACCAGACAGGGACTTAATGGCTACACCTTC. Protein sequence: CASTRQGLNGYTF.